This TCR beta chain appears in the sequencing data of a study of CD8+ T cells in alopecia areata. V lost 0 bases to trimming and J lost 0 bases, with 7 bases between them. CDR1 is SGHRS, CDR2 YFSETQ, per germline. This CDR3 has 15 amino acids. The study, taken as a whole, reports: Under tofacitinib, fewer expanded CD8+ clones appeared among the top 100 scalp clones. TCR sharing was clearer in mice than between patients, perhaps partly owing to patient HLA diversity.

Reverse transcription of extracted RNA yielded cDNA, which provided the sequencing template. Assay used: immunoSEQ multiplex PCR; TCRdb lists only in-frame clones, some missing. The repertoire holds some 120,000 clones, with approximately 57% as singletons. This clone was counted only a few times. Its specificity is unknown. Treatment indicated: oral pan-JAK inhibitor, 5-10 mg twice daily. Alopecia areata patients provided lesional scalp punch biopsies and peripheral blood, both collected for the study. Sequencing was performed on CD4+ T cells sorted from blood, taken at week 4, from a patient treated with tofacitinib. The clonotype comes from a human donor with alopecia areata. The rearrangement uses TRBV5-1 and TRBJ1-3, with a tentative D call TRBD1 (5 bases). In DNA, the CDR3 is TGCGCCAGCAGCTTGGGACAGACCTCTGGAAACACCATATATTTT. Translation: CASSLGQTSGNTIYF.